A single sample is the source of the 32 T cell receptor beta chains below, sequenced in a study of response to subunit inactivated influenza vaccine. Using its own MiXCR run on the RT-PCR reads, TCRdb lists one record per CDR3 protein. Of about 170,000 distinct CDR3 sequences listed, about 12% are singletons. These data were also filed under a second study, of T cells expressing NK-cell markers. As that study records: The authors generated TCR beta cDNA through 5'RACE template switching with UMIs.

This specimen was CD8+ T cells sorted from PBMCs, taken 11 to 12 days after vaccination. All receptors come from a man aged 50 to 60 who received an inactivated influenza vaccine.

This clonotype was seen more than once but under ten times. CDR3 sequence (DNA): TGTGCCAGCAGTTTAGCTGAACCGCTAAGCAATCAGCCCCAGCATTTT. Amino acid sequence: CASSLAEPLSNQPQHF. The V and J genes are TRBV12-3 or TRBV12-4 and TRBJ1-5, with D uncertain. V lost 0 bases to trimming and J lost 1 base, with 10 bases between them. This CDR3 is built from 16 residues.

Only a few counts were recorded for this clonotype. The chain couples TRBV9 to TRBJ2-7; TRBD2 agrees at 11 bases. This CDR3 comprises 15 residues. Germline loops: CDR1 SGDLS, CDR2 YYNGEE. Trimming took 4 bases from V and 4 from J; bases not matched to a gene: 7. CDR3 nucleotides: TGTGCCAGCAGCCCACACACTAGCGGGAGTTACGAGCAGTACTTC. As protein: CASSPHTSGSYEQYF.

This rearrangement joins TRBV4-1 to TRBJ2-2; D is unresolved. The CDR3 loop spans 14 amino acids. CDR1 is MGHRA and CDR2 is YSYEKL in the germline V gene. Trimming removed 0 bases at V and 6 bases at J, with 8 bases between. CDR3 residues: CASSQENSPGELFF. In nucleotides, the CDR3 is TGCGCCAGCAGCCAAGAGAATAGCCCCGGGGAGCTGTTTTTT.

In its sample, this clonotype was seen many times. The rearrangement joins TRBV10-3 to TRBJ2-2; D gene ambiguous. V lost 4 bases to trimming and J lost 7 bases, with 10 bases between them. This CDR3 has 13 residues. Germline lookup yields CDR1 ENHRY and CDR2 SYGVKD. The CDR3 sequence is CAISGPKVGELFF. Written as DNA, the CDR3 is TGTGCCATCAGTGGACCCAAGGTCGGGGAGCTGTTTTTT.

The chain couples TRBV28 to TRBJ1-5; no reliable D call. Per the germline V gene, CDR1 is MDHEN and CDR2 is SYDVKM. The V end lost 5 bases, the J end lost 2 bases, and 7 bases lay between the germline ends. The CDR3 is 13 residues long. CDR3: CASSGEGNQPQHF. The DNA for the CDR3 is TGTGCCAGCAGTGGGGAGGGCAATCAGCCCCAGCATTTT.

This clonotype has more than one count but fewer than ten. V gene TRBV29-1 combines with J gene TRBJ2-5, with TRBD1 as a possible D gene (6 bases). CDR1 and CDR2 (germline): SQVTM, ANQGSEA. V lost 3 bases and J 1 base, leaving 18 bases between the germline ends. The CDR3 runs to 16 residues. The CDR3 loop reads CSVEDSDTTIQETQYF. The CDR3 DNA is TGCAGCGTTGAGGACAGCGACACCACAATCCAAGAGACCCAGTACTTC.

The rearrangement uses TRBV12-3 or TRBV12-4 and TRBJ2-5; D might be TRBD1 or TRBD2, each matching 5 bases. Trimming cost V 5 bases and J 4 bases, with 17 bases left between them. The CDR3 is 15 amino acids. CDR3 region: CASSPSGGVLETQYF. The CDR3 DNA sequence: TGTGCCAGCAGTCCCAGTGGGGGAGTTCTAGAGACCCAGTACTTC.

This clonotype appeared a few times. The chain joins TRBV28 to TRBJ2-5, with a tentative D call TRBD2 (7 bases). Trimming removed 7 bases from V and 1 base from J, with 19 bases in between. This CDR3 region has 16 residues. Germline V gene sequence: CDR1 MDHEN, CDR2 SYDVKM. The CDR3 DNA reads TGTGCCAGCACCCCACCGCGGGGGCGGGGCCAAGAGACCCAGTACTTC. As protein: CASTPPRGRGQETQYF.

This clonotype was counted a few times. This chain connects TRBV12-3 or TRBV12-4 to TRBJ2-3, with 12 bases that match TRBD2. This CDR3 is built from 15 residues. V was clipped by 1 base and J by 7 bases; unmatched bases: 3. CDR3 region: CASSLGTSGTHTQYF. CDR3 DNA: TGTGCCAGCAGTTTAGGGACTAGCGGGACCCATACGCAGTATTTT.

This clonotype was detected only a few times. CDR3 sequence (DNA): TGTGCCACCAGCAGAGATATAGGGACAGCCGCCTACGAGCAGTACTTC. Its translation: CATSRDIGTAAYEQYF. The chain employs TRBV15 and TRBJ2-7; 7 bases align to TRBD1. J lost 2 bases, V lost 0 bases, and 7 bases had no gene match. This CDR3 is built from 16 residues. CDR1 LNHNV and CDR2 YYDKDF come from the germline V gene (reference sequence).

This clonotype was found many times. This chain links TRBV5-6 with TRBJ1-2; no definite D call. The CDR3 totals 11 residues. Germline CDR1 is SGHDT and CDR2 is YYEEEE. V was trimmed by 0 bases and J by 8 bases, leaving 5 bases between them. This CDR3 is CASSLGLGYTF. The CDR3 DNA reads TGTGCCAGCAGCTTGGGACTCGGCTACACCTTC.

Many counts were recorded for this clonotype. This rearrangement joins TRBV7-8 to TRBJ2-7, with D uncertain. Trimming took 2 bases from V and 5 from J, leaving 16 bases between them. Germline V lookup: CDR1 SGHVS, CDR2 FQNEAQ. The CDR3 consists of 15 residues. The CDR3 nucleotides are TGTGCCAGCAGCTTACACTTTGTTCGGTCCAACGAGCAGTACTTC. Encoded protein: CASSLHFVRSNEQYF.

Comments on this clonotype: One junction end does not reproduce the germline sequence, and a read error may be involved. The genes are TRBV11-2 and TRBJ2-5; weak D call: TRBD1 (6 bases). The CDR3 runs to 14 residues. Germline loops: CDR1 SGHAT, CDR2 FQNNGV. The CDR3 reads CVSRSDRFQETQYF. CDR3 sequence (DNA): TGTGTCAGCAGATCCGACAGGTTCCAAGAGACCCAGTACTTC. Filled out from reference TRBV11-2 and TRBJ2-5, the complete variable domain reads EAGVAQSPRYKIIEKRQSVAFWCNPISGHATLYWYQQILGQGPKLLIQFQNNGVVDDSQLPKDRFSAERLKGVDSTLKIQPAKLEDSAVYLCVSRSDRFQETQYFGPGTRLLVL.

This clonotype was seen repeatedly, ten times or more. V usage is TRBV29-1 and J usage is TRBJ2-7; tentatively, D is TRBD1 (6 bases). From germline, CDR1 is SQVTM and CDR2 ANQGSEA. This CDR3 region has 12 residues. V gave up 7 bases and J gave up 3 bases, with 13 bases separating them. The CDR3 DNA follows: TGCAGCGGAGGGGACATCAACTACGAGCAGTACTTC. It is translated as CSGGDINYEQYF.

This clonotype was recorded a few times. Here the CDR3 DNA reads TGTGCCAGCAGTTTGACTAGCAAGGGGCTTGAGCAGTTCTTC. This gives the protein CASSLTSKGLEQFF. The chain joins TRBV28 to TRBJ2-1; the match to TRBD2 covers 7 bases. Germline values: CDR1 MDHEN, CDR2 SYDVKM. The length of the CDR3 is 14 residues. After removal of 3 bases from V and 9 bases from J, the junction contained 8 bases not matched to a gene.

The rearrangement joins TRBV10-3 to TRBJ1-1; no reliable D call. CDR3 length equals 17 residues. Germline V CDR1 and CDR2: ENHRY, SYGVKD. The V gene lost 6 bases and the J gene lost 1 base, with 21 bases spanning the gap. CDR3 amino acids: CAISVVPTMPPNTEAFF. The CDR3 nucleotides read TGTGCCATCAGCGTTGTTCCCACCATGCCCCCGAACACTGAAGCTTTCTTT.

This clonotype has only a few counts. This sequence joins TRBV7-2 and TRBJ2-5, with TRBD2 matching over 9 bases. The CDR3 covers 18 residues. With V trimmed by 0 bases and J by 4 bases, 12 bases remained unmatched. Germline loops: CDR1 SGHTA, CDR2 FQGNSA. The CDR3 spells CASSLASSGIFRVETQYF. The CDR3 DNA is TGTGCCAGCAGCTTAGCGTCTAGCGGGATTTTTCGGGTAGAGACCCAGTACTTC. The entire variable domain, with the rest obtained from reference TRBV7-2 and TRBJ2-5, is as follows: GAGVSQSPSNKVTEKGKDVELRCDPISGHTALYWYRQSLGQGLEFLIYFQGNSAPDKSGLPSDRFSAERTGGSVSTLTIQRTQQEDSAVYLCASSLASSGIFRVETQYFGPGTRLLVL.

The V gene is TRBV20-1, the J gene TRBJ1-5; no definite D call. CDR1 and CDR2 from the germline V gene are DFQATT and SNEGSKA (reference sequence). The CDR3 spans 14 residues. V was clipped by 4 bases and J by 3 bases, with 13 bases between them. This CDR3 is CSAIGRYHNQPQHF. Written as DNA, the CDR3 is TGCAGTGCTATCGGGAGGTACCACAATCAGCCCCAGCATTTT.

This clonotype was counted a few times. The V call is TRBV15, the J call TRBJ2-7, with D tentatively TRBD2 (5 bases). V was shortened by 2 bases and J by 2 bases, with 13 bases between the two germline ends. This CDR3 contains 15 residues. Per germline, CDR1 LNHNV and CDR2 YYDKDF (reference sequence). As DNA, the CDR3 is TGTGCCACCAGCAGATCACGGGGATCCACCTACGAGCAGTACTTC. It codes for CATSRSRGSTYEQYF.

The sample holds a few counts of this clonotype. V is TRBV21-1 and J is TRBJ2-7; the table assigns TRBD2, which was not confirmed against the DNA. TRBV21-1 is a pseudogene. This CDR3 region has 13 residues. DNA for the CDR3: TGTGCCAGCAGCAATGGGGGGAGAGCGGGGCAGTACTTC. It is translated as CASSNGGRAGQYF.

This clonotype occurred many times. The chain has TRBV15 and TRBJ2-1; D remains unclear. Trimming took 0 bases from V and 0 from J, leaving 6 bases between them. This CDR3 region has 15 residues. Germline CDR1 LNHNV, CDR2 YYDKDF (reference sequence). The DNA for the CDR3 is TGTGCCACCAGCAGAGAAAGCGTCTCCTACAATGAGCAGTTCTTC. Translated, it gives CATSRESVSYNEQFF.

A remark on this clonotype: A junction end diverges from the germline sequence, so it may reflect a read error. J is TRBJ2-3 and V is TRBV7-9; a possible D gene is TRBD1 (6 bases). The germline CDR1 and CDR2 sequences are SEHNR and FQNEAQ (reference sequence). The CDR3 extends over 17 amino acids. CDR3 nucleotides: TGTGCCAGCAGCTTAGGGGGGCTAGGGGCAACCACAAATACGCAGTATTTT. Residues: CASSLGGLGATTNTQYF.

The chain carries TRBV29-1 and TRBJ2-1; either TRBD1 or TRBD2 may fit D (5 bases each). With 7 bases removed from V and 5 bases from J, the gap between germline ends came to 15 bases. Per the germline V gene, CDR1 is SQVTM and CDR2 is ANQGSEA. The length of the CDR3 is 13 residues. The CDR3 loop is CSAKPGPNNEQFF. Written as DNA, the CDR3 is TGCAGCGCCAAACCGGGACCGAACAATGAGCAGTTCTTC.

This CDR3 is CASSYTPGPGRQFF. Written as DNA, the CDR3 is TGTGCCAGCAGTTACACTCCCGGACCGGGGCGGCAGTTCTTC. The chain couples TRBV6-5 to TRBJ2-1; D possibly uses TRBD1 or TRBD2 (5 bases each). This CDR3 comprises 14 residues. Trimming shortened V by 2 bases and J by 12 bases, and 17 bases separated the two germline ends. Germline assignment: CDR1 MNHEY and CDR2 SVGAGI.

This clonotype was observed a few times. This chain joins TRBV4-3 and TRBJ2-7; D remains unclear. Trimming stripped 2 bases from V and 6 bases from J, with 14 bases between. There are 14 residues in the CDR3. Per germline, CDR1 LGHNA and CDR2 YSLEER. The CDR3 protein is CASSQTEEGFEQYF. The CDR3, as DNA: TGCGCCAGCAGCCAAACAGAAGAAGGGTTCGAGCAGTACTTC.

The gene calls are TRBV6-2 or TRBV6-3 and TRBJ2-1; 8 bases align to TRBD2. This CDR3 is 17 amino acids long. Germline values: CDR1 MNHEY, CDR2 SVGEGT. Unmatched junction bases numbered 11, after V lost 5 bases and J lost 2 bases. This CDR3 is CASSPPGTSATYNEQFF. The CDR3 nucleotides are TGTGCCAGCAGTCCGCCCGGGACTAGTGCCACCTACAATGAGCAGTTCTTC.

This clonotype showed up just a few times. This chain's CDR3 is CASSLGLAGDPYEQYF. The CDR3 nucleotides read TGTGCCAGCAGCCTAGGACTAGCGGGGGATCCCTACGAGCAGTACTTC. The J gene is TRBJ2-7, the V gene TRBV11-2, with 13 bases matching TRBD2. V gave up 5 bases and J gave up 2 bases; unmatched junction bases: 6. CDR3 length equals 16 residues. The germline gives CDR1 SGHAT, CDR2 FQNNGV. The variable domain in full, with the rest retrieved from reference TRBV11-2 and TRBJ2-7, is EAGVAQSPRYKIIEKRQSVAFWCNPISGHATLYWYQQILGQGPKLLIQFQNNGVVDDSQLPKDRFSAERLKGVDSTLKIQPAKLEDSAVYLCASSLGLAGDPYEQYFGPGTRLTVT.

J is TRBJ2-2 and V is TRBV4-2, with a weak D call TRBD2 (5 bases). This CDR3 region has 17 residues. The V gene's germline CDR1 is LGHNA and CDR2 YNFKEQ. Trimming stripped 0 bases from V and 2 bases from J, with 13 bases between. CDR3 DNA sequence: TGTGCCAGCAGCCAAGAAAAGCGGCACATAAACACCGGGGAGCTGTTTTTT. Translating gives CASSQEKRHINTGELFF.

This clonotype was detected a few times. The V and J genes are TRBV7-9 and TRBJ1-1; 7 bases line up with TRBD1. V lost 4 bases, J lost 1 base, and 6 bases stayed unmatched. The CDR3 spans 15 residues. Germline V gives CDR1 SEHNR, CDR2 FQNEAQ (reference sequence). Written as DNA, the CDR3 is TGTGCCAGCAGCTACACGCAGGGGGGGAACACTGAAGCTTTCTTT. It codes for CASSYTQGGNTEAFF.

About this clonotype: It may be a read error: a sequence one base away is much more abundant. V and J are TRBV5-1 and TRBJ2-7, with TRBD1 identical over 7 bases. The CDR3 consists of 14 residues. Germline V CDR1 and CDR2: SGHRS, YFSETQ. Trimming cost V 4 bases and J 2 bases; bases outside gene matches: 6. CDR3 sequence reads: CASSPLGQPYEQYF. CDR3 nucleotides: TGCGCCAGCAGCCCGCTGGGACAGCCCTACGAGCAGTACTTC.

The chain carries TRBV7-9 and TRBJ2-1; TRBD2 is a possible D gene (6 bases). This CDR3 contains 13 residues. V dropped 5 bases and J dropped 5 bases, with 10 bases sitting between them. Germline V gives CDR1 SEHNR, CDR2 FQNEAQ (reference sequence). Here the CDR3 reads CASSPWGDNEQFF. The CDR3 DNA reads TGTGCCAGCAGCCCCTGGGGGGACAATGAGCAGTTCTTC.

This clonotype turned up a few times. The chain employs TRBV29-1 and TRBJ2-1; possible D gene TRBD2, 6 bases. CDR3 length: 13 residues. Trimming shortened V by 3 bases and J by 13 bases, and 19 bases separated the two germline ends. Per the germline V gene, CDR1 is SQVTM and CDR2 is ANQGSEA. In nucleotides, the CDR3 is TGCAGCGTTGATGGGGTACCGGGAGTGGATCAGTTCTTC. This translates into CSVDGVPGVDQFF.